This TCR beta chain was retrieved from a study of T cell responses to AZD1222 COVID-19 vaccine. Study-wide findings and caveats: Vaccine-related CD4 TCRs covered spike, predominating at 160-218 and 743-854. Donors were chiefly white British, with a greater number of females, and clonal diversity was perhaps underestimated.

Regarding this clone: As yet, its antigen is unknown.

Profiling relied on immunoSEQ multiplex PCR, and the TCRdb table lists in-frame clones only, not all of them. The table includes 86,000 or so clones, about 86% detected once. Doses given second, at about 4 or about 12 weeks, were pooled. The TCR sequence derives from an adult who received the AZD1222 COVID-19 vaccine. The material sequenced was peripheral blood, taken 28 days after the second AZD1222 dose.

For the CDR3, the DNA is TGCAGCGTGGAGACAGCGGCTGAAGCTTTCTTT. Protein product: CSVETAAEAFF. V gene TRBV29-1 combines with J gene TRBJ1-1; D possibly corresponds to TRBD1 (5 bases). The ends were cut back, 6 bases at V and 6 bases at J, with 11 bases in the middle. The CDR3 spans 11 residues. Germline lookup yields CDR1 SQVTM and CDR2 ANQGSEA.